A single sample gave rise to the 14 T cell receptor beta chains below, sequenced in a study of blood T cells in healthy people across ages (dated by TCRdb to about 2015). Receptor libraries were prepared by 5' RACE. The instrument was an Illumina HiSeq 2500. The second PCR ran for about 6 to 12 cycles and used a J-beta primer mix along with a sample-barcoded 5' primer. TCRdb reworked the public reads: Q25 trimming with fastp, MiXCR clone assembly, productive beta chains retained. For every CDR3 protein sequence, its rows merge into one entry that carries the most common genes and DNA. The sample table lists around 1.5 million distinct CDR3 sequences, about 35% of them with a count of one. Approximately 11% of the sample rests with the top ten. Input material: blood. These receptors were obtained from a woman younger than 45 in good health.

This clonotype was seen a few times. The germline gene is not matched at one end of the junction; a read error may be the cause. The chain carries TRBV27 and TRBJ2-7; D unclear. The CDR3 spans 13 residues. CDR1 is MNHEY, CDR2 SMNVEV, per germline (reference sequence). In DNA, the CDR3 is TGTGCCAGCAGTTTGAAGATCTCCCACGAGCAGTACTTC. Residues: CASSLKISHEQYF.

This clonotype appeared a few times. This chain uses TRBV3-1 with TRBJ2-3; a weak D match, TRBD2 (5 bases). V was shortened by 0 bases and J by 6 bases, with 10 bases between the two germline ends. Germline V CDR1 and CDR2: LGHDT, YNNKEL (reference sequence). The CDR3 is made up of 14 amino acids. This CDR3 reads CASSQDLALDTQYF. CDR3 bases: TGTGCCAGCAGCCAAGATTTAGCGCTGGATACGCAGTATTTT.

The rearrangement uses TRBV7-2 and TRBJ2-7; TRBD2 matches at 12 bases. Per the germline V gene, CDR1 is SGHTA and CDR2 is FQGNSA. This CDR3 is built from 17 residues. Trimming took 3 bases from V and 6 from J; bases not matched to a gene: 12. The chain's CDR3 is CASSLGRGTSGRGEQYF. The CDR3 bases are TGTGCCAGCAGCTTGGGGAGGGGGACTAGCGGGCGGGGCGAGCAGTACTTC.

The chain carries TRBV2 and TRBJ2-7, with D possibly matching TRBD1 (5 bases). Trimming pared 11 bases from V and 0 bases from J, leaving 11 bases between. This CDR3 comprises 12 residues. Germline V gene data show CDR1 as SNHLY and CDR2 as FYNNEI. CDR3 amino acids: CACLGPSYEQYF. Here the CDR3 DNA reads TGTGCCTGTCTGGGGCCCTCCTACGAGCAGTACTTC.

This chain connects TRBV12-3 or TRBV12-4 to TRBJ2-5; 7 bases are a match to TRBD1. CDR3 length equals 15 residues. Unmatched junction bases numbered 15, after V lost 9 bases and J lost 5 bases. The CDR3 DNA is TGTGCCAGTTCTGGGGGACAGCCACGAACGGAGACCCAGTACTTC. This codes for CASSGGQPRTETQYF.

The rearrangement joins TRBV20-1 to TRBJ1-1, with D possibly TRBD1 on 6 matching bases. CDR1 DFQATT and CDR2 SNEGSKA come from the germline V gene (reference sequence). This CDR3 comprises 13 residues. V lost 4 bases and J lost 1, with 10 bases in between. The CDR3 loop is CSANARGNTEAFF. CDR3 nucleotides: TGCAGTGCTAATGCCAGGGGGAACACTGAAGCTTTCTTT.

The chain joins TRBV11-2 to TRBJ1-2; D remains ambiguous. Germline V lookup: CDR1 SGHAT, CDR2 FQNNGV. The CDR3 is 15 amino acids. V shed 0 bases and J shed 8 bases, with 16 bases lying between them. The CDR3: CASSLEGGSVFGYTF. Here the CDR3 DNA reads TGTGCCAGCAGCTTAGAGGGAGGCAGCGTCTTCGGCTACACCTTC.

This clonotype was counted many times. The CDR3 DNA reads TGCAGCGTTGAAGCGCAGGGGATAGCGGGAGTTACCTACGAGCAGTACTTC. Its protein is CSVEAQGIAGVTYEQYF. The chain carries TRBV29-1 and TRBJ2-7; 9 nucleotides align to TRBD2. V shed 1 base and J 2 bases; nucleotides not matched to a gene: 12. The CDR3 is 17 residues long. Per the germline V gene, CDR1 is SQVTM and CDR2 is ANQGSEA.

The sample holds one count of this clonotype. This chain joins TRBV20-1 and TRBJ2-5; 15 bases agree with TRBD2. Germline trimming cut 0 bases from V and 2 bases from J; bases unmatched to any gene: 10. Germline assignment: CDR1 DFQATT and CDR2 SNEGSKA (reference sequence). CDR3 length: 19 amino acids. Here the CDR3 DNA reads TGCAGTGCTAGAGATCGTCGGACTAGCGGGGGGGCCCTACAAGAGACCCAGTACTTC. Protein: CSARDRRTSGGALQETQYF.

This clonotype has only a few counts. The chain carries TRBV5-1 and TRBJ2-5; a possible D gene is TRBD2 (6 bases). V lost 3 bases and J 1 base, leaving 13 bases between the germline ends. Germline values: CDR1 SGHRS, CDR2 YFSETQ. The CDR3 spans 15 residues. The CDR3 region has the DNA TGCGCCAGCAGCTGGCTTGGGACTGCCCAAGAGACCCAGTACTTC. Protein product: CASSWLGTAQETQYF.

V and J are TRBV28 and TRBJ1-5, with D unclear. The CDR3 runs to 17 residues. Germline lookup yields CDR1 MDHEN and CDR2 SYDVKM. The V end lost 5 bases, the J end lost 1 base, and 18 bases lay between the germline ends. CDR3 loop: CASSPAKSEMSNQPQHF. The CDR3 DNA sequence: TGTGCCAGCAGTCCGGCCAAGAGCGAAATGAGCAATCAGCCCCAGCATTTT.

At least ten counts were recorded for this clonotype. The chain employs TRBV12-3 or TRBV12-4 and TRBJ2-7; perhaps TRBD2 as D (5 bases). The J call may be faulty, since TRBJ2-3 better matches the DNA end. This CDR3 region has 11 residues. The CDR3: CASSPSREQYF. Here the CDR3 DNA reads TGTGCCAGCAGTCCATCGAGGGAGCAGTATTTT.

The V call is TRBV7-3, the J call TRBJ1-1; 10 bases fit TRBD1. CDR1 is SGHTA, CDR2 FQGTGA, per germline. This CDR3 comprises 15 residues. V shed 3 bases, J shed 1 base, and the junction held 2 bases outside the gene matches. CDR3 region: CASSLTGGWNTEAFF. The CDR3 DNA follows: TGTGCCAGCAGCTTGACAGGGGGCTGGAACACTGAAGCTTTCTTT.

In regard to this clonotype: A far larger clone is one nucleotide away, so this likely arose from a read error. This is likely a read error, given that the CDR3 carries no conserved phenylalanine or tryptophan at its end. The J gene is TRBJ2-3, the V gene TRBV3-1; the D call may be TRBD1 or TRBD2 (5 bases each). The CDR3 contains 11 residues. V was cut by 4 bases and J by 6 bases, with 5 bases left in between. The germline CDR1 and CDR2 sequences are LGHDT and YNNKEL (reference sequence). In DNA, the CDR3 is TGTGCCAGCAGCCGGGGGGATACGCAGTATTTG. Encoded protein: CASSRGDTQYL.